The sequence of this T cell receptor beta chain was determined in a study of T cell repertoires in cytomegalovirus infection. Across the study: Recently identified HLA-C-restricted CMV epitopes were among the peptides used.

General study findings and limits: Clonotypes of TCR beta that were HLA-C-restricted and CMV-specific dominated the ex vivo response.

Trimming at V came to 2 bases and at J to 6 bases, leaving 1 base not matched to a gene. The CDR3 extends over 14 amino acids. From germline, CDR1 is SGHDN and CDR2 FVKESK. MiXCR was run by TCRdb on the reads, yielding one entry per CDR3 protein. The repertoire holds over 250,000 distinct CDR3 sequences, with roughly 21% as singletons. With regard to this clonotype: Its antigen remains unknown.

The TCR originated in a human donor in good health (CMV status not recorded). Some clones in this sample may be carry-over from other donors' samples. This chain links TRBV14 with TRBJ2-2; 9 bases fit TRBD2. The starting material was cultured PBMCs, obtained from culture after CMV antigen stimulation. This CDR3 is CASSQIAGAGELFF. DNA for the CDR3: TGTGCCAGCAGCCAAATAGCGGGAGCCGGGGAGCTGTTTTTT.